Sequencing of this T cell receptor (beta chain) was carried out in a study of T cell changes during pregnancy in multiple sclerosis. TCRdb's table, derived via immunoSEQ multiplex PCR, lists solely in-frame clones and lacks some. The sample yields some 18,000 clones, over 80% seen once. This receptor was taken from a female donor in good health, enrolled as a control in a pregnancy study. Sequenced here: CD8+ T cells from peripheral blood mononuclear cells, sampled in the third trimester of pregnancy.

CDR3 DNA: TGCGCCAGCAGCCTAAATGGCGGCTATGAGCAGTTCTTC. Translating it yields CASSLNGGYEQFF. The chain has TRBV4-1 and TRBJ2-1; D not certain. CDR1 MGHRA and CDR2 YSYEKL come from the germline V gene. V lost 4 bases and J lost 8, with 12 bases in between. CDR3 length: 13 residues.